Below, 9 T cell receptor beta chains from the same sample are listed, as sequenced in a study of long-term antiretroviral therapy in people with HIV. Survey-level resolution applied to immunoSEQ assay v3.0. Only in-frame clones appear in the TCRdb table, and some are missing; sequencing was by immunoSEQ multiplex PCR. This table holds over 25,000 clones, around 92% found once. The sample in question was unsorted PBMCs, obtained more than 7.3 years after starting antiretroviral therapy. These receptors came from a man aged 45-60 years with HIV.

The CDR3 DNA follows: TGTGCCAGCTCACCACCTCAACAGAATGAAGCTTTCTTT. Amino acids: CASSPPQQNEAFF. The rearrangement links TRBV18 to TRBJ1-1, with unresolved D. This CDR3 contains 13 residues. Trimming shortened V by 0 bases and J by 7 bases, and 9 bases separated the two germline ends. Germline CDR1 and CDR2: KGHSH and LQKENI. The full variable domain, completed using reference TRBV18 and TRBJ1-1, is NAGVMQNPRHLVRRRGQEARLRCSPMKGHSHVYWYRQLPEEGLKFMVYLQKENIIDESGMPKERFSAEFPKEGPSILRIQQVVRGDSAAYFCASSPPQQNEAFFGQGTRLTVV.

This chain links TRBV13 with TRBJ2-7; 10 positions agree with TRBD1. Trimming at V came to 4 bases and at J to 2 bases, leaving 5 bases not matched to a gene. Germline CDR1 reads PRHDT; CDR2 reads FYEKMQ (reference sequence). This CDR3 contains 15 residues. As DNA, the CDR3 is TGTGCCAGCAGCTCCTCCGGGACAGGGGCCTACGAGCAGTACTTC. This gives the protein CASSSSGTGAYEQYF.

The chain is built from TRBV7-2 and TRBJ2-2; D is unresolved. Trimming took off 2 bases at V and 6 bases at J, with 10 bases between the two ends. The germline gives CDR1 SGHTA, CDR2 FQGNSA. The CDR3 contains 14 residues. The CDR3 reads CASSLYQYAGELFF. CDR3 DNA: TGTGCCAGCAGCTTATACCAGTATGCCGGGGAGCTGTTTTTT.

This clone was observed a single time. J is TRBJ1-3 and V is TRBV11-2; possibly TRBD1 for D (6 bases). This CDR3 is 14 amino acids long. The germline CDR1 and CDR2 sequences are SGHAT and FQNNGV. V gave up 3 bases and J gave up 7 bases, with 13 bases separating them. CDR3 in amino acids: CASSLAGVWNTIYF. CDR3 coding DNA: TGTGCCAGCAGCTTGGCAGGGGTCTGGAACACCATATATTTT.

The genes are TRBV27 and TRBJ1-2, with D hard to call. V lost 4 bases and J 6 bases, leaving 9 bases between the germline ends. The CDR3 consists of 12 residues. The germline CDR1 and CDR2 sequences are MNHEY and SMNVEV (reference sequence). CDR3 protein: CASSSGGNGYTF. CDR3 nucleotides: TGTGCCAGCAGTTCAGGAGGGAATGGCTACACCTTC.

V usage is TRBV19 and J usage is TRBJ2-6; no clear D gene. Per germline, CDR1 LNHDA and CDR2 SQIVND (reference sequence). V lost 6 bases and J lost 7, with 7 bases in between. The CDR3 extends over 12 amino acids. The DNA of the CDR3 is TGTGCCAGTAGACCGGAAGCCAACGTCCTGACTTTC. It codes for CASRPEANVLTF.

The gene calls are TRBV6-5 and TRBJ2-4; TRBD2 might be the D (5 bases). V was cut by 6 bases and J by 2 bases, with 11 bases left in between. This CDR3 contains 14 residues. CDR1 MNHEY and CDR2 SVGAGI come from the germline V gene. This CDR3 is CASSKDWPKNIQYF. In DNA, the CDR3 is TGTGCCAGCAGCAAGGACTGGCCCAAAAACATTCAGTACTTC.

J is TRBJ2-7 and V is TRBV30; TRBD2 aligns across 8 bases. The CDR3 sequence is 12 residues long. Germline assignment: CDR1 GTSNPN and CDR2 SVGIG (reference sequence). J was trimmed by 6 bases and V by 5 bases; bases with no gene match: 6. CDR3 sequence reads: CAWSPGGSEQYF. The CDR3 region has the DNA TGTGCCTGGTCCCCGGGAGGGAGCGAGCAGTACTTC.

V gene TRBV19 combines with J gene TRBJ2-2; no reliable D call. V was cut by 5 bases and J by 2 bases, with 9 bases left in between. This CDR3 has 14 residues. Germline loops: CDR1 LNHDA, CDR2 SQIVND (reference sequence). The CDR3 region is CASSPGPNTGELFF. The DNA for the CDR3 is TGTGCCAGTAGTCCCGGGCCCAACACCGGGGAGCTGTTTTTT. Full variable domain (missing parts from reference TRBV19 and TRBJ2-2): DGGITQSPKYLFRKEGQNVTLSCEQNLNHDAMYWYRQDPGQGLRLIYYSQIVNDFQKGDIAEGYSVSREKKESFPLTVTSAQKNPTAFYLCASSPGPNTGELFFGEGSRLTVL.